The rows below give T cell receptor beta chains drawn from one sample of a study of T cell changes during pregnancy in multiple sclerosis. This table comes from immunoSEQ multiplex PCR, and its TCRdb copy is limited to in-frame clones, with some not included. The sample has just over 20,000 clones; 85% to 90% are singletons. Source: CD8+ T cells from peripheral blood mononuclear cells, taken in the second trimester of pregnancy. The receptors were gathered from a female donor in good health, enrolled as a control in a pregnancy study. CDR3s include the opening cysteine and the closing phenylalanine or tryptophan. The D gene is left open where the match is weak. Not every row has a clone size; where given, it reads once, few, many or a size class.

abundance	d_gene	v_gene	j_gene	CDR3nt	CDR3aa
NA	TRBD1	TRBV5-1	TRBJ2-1	TGCGCCAGCAGCTTGGGAGACAGGGGGTACAATGAGCAGTTCTTC	CASSLGDRGYNEQFF
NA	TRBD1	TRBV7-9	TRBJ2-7	TGTGCCAGCAGCACAGGGGACGAGCAGTACTTC	CASSTGDEQYF
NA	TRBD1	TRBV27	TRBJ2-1	TGTGCCAGCAGTTGGGGCGGGACAGGGACCTACAATGAGCAGTTCTTC	CASSWGGTGTYNEQFF
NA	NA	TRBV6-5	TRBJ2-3	TGTGCCAGCAGTTCAGAAGGGGGCACAGATACGCAGTATTTT	CASSSEGGTDTQYF
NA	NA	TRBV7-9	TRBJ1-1	TGTGCCAGCAGCTCGGGGTGGAACACTGAAGCTTTCTTT	CASSSGWNTEAFF
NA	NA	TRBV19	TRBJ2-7	TGTGCCAGTAGTTACGACAGGTTTTCCTACGAGCAGTACTTC	CASSYDRFSYEQYF
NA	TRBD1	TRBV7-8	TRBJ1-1	TGTGCCAGCAGCACGGACAGGGGGGAAGCTTTCTTT	CASSTDRGEAFF
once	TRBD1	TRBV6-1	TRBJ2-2	TGTGCCAGCAGTGAAACAGGGGGCAGATCCGGGGAGCTGTTTTTT	CASSETGGRSGELFF
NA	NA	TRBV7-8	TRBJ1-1	TGTGCCAGCAGCCCTAGCTGGGGGCGTTTTAACACTGAAGCTTTCTTT	CASSPSWGRFNTEAFF
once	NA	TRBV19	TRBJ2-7	TGTGCCAGTAGTACCATCGAGGGTTTATCCTACGAGCAGTACTTC	CASSTIEGLSYEQYF
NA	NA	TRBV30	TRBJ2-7	TGTGCCTGCGACCGGGAACCCCACGAGCAGTACTTC	CACDREPHEQYF
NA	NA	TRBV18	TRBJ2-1	TGTGCCAGCTCAGCGTCTAGCTCTGAGCAGTTCTTC	CASSASSSEQFF
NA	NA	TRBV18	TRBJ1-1	TGTGCCAGCTCACCACCGGGGGGGCCTGACACTGAAGCTTTCTTT	CASSPPGGPDTEAFF
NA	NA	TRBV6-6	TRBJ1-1	TGTGCCAGCAGTTACTCGAACGGGGGGAACACTGAAGCTTTCTTT	CASSYSNGGNTEAFF
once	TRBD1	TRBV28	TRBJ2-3	TGTGCCAGCAGTGTTGACAGGGCTAGCACAGATACGCAGTATTTT	CASSVDRASTDTQYF
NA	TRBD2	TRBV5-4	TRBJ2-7	TGTGCCAGCAGCTCGGGGGGGAACGAGCAGTACTTC	CASSSGGNEQYF
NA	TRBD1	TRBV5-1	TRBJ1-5	TGCGCCAGCAGCTTGGCAGGGGGAAGCAATCAGCCCCAGCATTTT	CASSLAGGSNQPQHF
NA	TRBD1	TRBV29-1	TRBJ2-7	TGCAGCGTTGAAGCGGACAGGGGCTACGAGCAGTACTTC	CSVEADRGYEQYF
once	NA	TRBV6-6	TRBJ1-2	TGTGCCAGCACCTCAAATGGACTCCGCGTCGGCTACACCTTC	CASTSNGLRVGYTF
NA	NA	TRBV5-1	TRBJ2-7	TGCGCCAGCAGCTTGGCAGGGAACGAGCAGTACTTC	CASSLAGNEQYF
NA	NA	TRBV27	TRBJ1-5	TGTGCCAGCAGTTTAATATACGGGGGAGATCAGCCCCAGCATTTT	CASSLIYGGDQPQHF
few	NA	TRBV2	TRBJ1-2	TGTGCCAGCACGTGGCAGTTCTATGGCTACACCTTC	CASTWQFYGYTF
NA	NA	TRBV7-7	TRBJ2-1	TGTGCTAGCAGCTTAAGTCTTAGAGCTGGGGCAAATGAGCAGTTCTTC	CASSLSLRAGANEQFF
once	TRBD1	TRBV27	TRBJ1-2	TGTGCCAGCAGTTTGACAGGGCCTAACTATGGCTACACCTTC	CASSLTGPNYGYTF
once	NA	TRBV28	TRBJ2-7	TGTGCCAGCAGTTCCCCAGGGGCAAGTTTGCCCTACGAGCAGTACTTC	CASSSPGASLPYEQYF
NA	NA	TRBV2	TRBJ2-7	TGTGCCAGCTCTGAGCGGCCGACCTACGAGCAGTACTTC	CASSERPTYEQYF
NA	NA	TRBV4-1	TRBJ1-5	TGCGCCAGCAGCCAACACTTGAATCAGCCCCAGCATTTT	CASSQHLNQPQHF
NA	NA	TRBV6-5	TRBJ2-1	TGTGCCAGCAGTCCTCTAGACTACGCCAATGAGCAGTTCTTC	CASSPLDYANEQFF
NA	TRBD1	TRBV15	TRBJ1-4	TGTGCCACCAGCAGAGATCAAGGGACAGGGGATGAAAAACTGTTTTTT	CATSRDQGTGDEKLFF
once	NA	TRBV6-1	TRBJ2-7	TGTGCCACCGACGTCGGGTTGGGGAGCGAGCAGTACTTC	CATDVGLGSEQYF
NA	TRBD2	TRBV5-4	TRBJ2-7	TGTGCCAGCAGCTTGGCCAGCGGGAGCTTCTACGAGCAGTACTTC	CASSLASGSFYEQYF
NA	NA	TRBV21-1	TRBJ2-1	TGTGCCAGCAGCAACACTTATACTGGGGGACTATACACGGGGCAGTTCTTC	CASSNTYTGGLYTGQFF
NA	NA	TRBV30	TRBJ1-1	TGTGCCTGGAATCAGGGGAGCACTGAAGCTTTCTTT	CAWNQGSTEAFF
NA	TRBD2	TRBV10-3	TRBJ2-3	TGTGCCATCAGTGACGAGCGGGGGAGTAGCACAGATACGCAGTATTTT	CAISDERGSSTDTQYF
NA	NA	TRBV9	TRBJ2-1	TGTGCCAGCAGCCTAGGGGGGGAGAATGAGCAGTTCTTC	CASSLGGENEQFF
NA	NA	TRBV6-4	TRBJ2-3	TGTGCCAGCAGTGAATCTGGCACAGATACGCAGTATTTT	CASSESGTDTQYF
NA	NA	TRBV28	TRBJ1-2	TGTGCCAGCAGGGGGCAGGGGAACTATGGCTACACCTTC	CASRGQGNYGYTF
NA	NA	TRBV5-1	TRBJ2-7	TGCGCCAGCTCCCCCCTTGCGGACAGCTCCTACGAGCAGTACTTC	CASSPLADSSYEQYF
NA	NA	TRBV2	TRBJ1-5	TGTGCCAGCAGGCAAAAGCTCCATAGCAATCAGCCCCAGCATTTT	CASRQKLHSNQPQHF
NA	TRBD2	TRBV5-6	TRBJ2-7	TGTGCCAGCAGCTTGGGGGAGGGCCAGTACGAGCAGTACTTC	CASSLGEGQYEQYF
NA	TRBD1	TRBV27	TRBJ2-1	TGTGCCAGCAGTTTAGGGGACAGGGGGGCTTACAATGAGCAGTTCTTC	CASSLGDRGAYNEQFF
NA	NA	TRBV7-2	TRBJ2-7	TGTGCCAGCAGCTTAGACCTTAGCCCCTCCTACGAGCAGTACTTC	CASSLDLSPSYEQYF
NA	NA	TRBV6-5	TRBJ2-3	TGTGCCAGCAGTATCGGGGGAGATACGCAGTATTTT	CASSIGGDTQYF
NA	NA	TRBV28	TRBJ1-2	TGTGCCAGCAGCCGAGGAGATGGCTACACCTTC	CASSRGDGYTF
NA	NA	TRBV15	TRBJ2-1	TGTGCCACCAGCAGAGAATCTAGAGGCTACTACAATGAGCAGTTCTTC	CATSRESRGYYNEQFF
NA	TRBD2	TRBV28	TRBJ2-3	TGTGCCAGCAGTCCTACCCTTCTAGCGGGAGTGGACACAGATACGCAGTATTTT	CASSPTLLAGVDTDTQYF
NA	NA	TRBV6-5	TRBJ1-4	TGTGCCAGCAGTCCCTGGACAGCAACTAATGAAAAACTGTTTTTT	CASSPWTATNEKLFF
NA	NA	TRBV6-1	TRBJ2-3	TGTGCCAGCAGGACGGACAGAATCACAGATACGCAGTATTTT	CASRTDRITDTQYF
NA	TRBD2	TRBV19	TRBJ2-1	TGTGCCAGTACCTTGACTAGCGCACTCTACAATGAGCAGTTCTTC	CASTLTSALYNEQFF
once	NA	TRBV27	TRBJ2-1	TGTGCCAGCAGTGCAAGTGCCAGCTCCTACAATGAGCAGTTCTTC	CASSASASSYNEQFF
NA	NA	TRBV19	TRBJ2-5	TGTGCCAGTAGACAGGGTCAAGGTTGGGAGACCCAGTACTTC	CASRQGQGWETQYF
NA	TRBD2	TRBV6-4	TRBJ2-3	TGTGCCACCGGGACGGGAGGAGAAACAGATACGCAGTATTTT	CATGTGGETDTQYF
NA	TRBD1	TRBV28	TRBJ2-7	TGTGCCAGCAGTTTTCCACAGGGGACGACCTACGAGCAGTACTTC	CASSFPQGTTYEQYF
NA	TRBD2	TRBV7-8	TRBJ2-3	TGTGCCAGCAGTCAGACTAGCGGGAGTGGGACAGATACGCAGTATTTT	CASSQTSGSGTDTQYF
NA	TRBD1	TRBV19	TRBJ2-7	TGTGCCAGTAGTATAGGGACAGGACCCTACGAGCAGTACTTC	CASSIGTGPYEQYF
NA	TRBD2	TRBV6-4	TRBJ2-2	TGTGCCAGCAGTGAGCGGGGGGGAGTCGGGGAGCTGTTTTTT	CASSERGGVGELFF